This TCR beta chain was captured by sequencing in a study of CD8+ T cells in alopecia areata. Overall study findings and caveats: Scalp lesions, especially in alopecia totalis/universalis, had higher clonality than normal scalp. It was less clear whether patients shared TCRs than it was in mice, possibly because of HLA.

Sequencing relied on a cDNA template that was reverse transcribed from extracted RNA. Produced via immunoSEQ multiplex PCR; TCRdb's table is partial and in-frame only. The table records around 250,000 clones, 65% to 70% of them present only once. Specimens obtained from alopecia areata patients comprised lesional scalp punch biopsies and peripheral blood. The germline gives CDR1 SQVTM, CDR2 ANQGSEA. This CDR3 comprises 13 residues. Turning to this clone: The antigen is not known.

The chain recombines TRBV29-1 with TRBJ1-3; no definite D call. This TCR was sampled from a human donor with alopecia areata. Sequences were derived from CD4+ T cells sorted from blood, sampled at week 0. The CDR3 sequence is CAERRNGGNTIYF. The DNA of the CDR3 is TGCGCAGAGAGGAGAAACGGTGGAAACACCATATATTTT. Filled out from reference TRBV29-1 and TRBJ1-3, the complete variable domain reads SAVISQKPSRDICQRGTSLTIQCQVDSQVTMMFWYRQQPGQSLTLIATANQGSEATYESGFVIDKFPISRPNLTFSTLTVSNMSPEDSSIYLCAERRNGGNTIYFGEGSWLTVV.